The following is a TCR beta chain sequence with its context. The CDR3 length is 13 residues. CDR1 SGHTA and CDR2 FQGNSA come from the germline V gene. J gave up 6 bases and V 5 bases, and 4 bases lay outside the gene matches. The sample comes from a study of blood T cell repertoires in COVID-19. Study summary: The United States, Italy and Spain supplied acute and convalescent COVID-19 samples. PBMCs, B-cell-depleted T cells, or T cells were the source of the cDNA or gDNA that made up the material.

Per the study methods: The authors estimated nucleated cell counts from reference gene primer amplification. Clones were sequenced by immunoSEQ multiplex PCR, and TCRdb holds only the in-frame ones, with some missing. D and trimming were read from the DNA, whereas the V and J calls and clone size are those reported in that table. The data show about 97,000 clones, with 90% seen just once and 1.7% held by the top ten. Sequencing was done on a sample of peripheral blood. This clonotype was sampled from a man between 60 and 75 years old with acute or convalescent COVID-19. The J gene is TRBJ1-1, the V gene TRBV7-2; 9 bases map to TRBD1. This CDR3 is CASSQQGASEAFF. The CDR3 DNA follows: TGTGCCAGCAGCCAACAGGGGGCCTCTGAAGCTTTCTTT.